This passage covers 3 T cell receptor beta chains from one sample sequenced in a study of blood T cell repertoires in COVID-19. The repertoire was sequenced with immunoSEQ multiplex PCR; TCRdb's copy has only in-frame clones and lacks some. The table has roughly 250,000 clones, nearly 95% seen once; the top ten hold approximately 0.8%. The source material was peripheral blood. The receptors stem from a man aged 25-45 years with COVID-19, enrolled during active disease.

The V and J genes are TRBV7-2 and TRBJ1-2; tentatively, D is TRBD1 (5 bases). Germline V gene lookup returns CDR1 SGHTA and CDR2 FQGNSA. The CDR3 loop spans 13 amino acids. The V gene lost 5 bases and the J gene lost 8 bases, with 15 bases spanning the gap. CDR3 protein: CASSRGEGYGYTF. The CDR3 region has the DNA TGTGCCAGCAGCCGAGGGGAGGGTTACGGCTACACCTTC. The complete variable domain, with remaining parts taken from reference TRBV7-2 and TRBJ1-2, reads GAGVSQSPSNKVTEKGKDVELRCDPISGHTALYWYRQSLGQGLEFLIYFQGNSAPDKSGLPSDRFSAERTGGSVSTLTIQRTQQEDSAVYLCASSRGEGYGYTFGSGTRLTVV.

V is TRBV3-1 (or the pseudogene TRBV3-2) and J is TRBJ1-2, with 10 positions matching TRBD1. The germline gives CDR1 LGHDT, CDR2 YNNKEL (reference sequence). CDR3 length: 16 residues. Unmatched junction bases numbered 8, after V lost 0 bases and J lost 7 bases. The CDR3 DNA is TGTGCCAGCAGCCAAGATACTTCGACAGGGGGCTTTGGCTACACCTTC. It yields the protein CASSQDTSTGGFGYTF.

J is TRBJ2-3 and V is TRBV2; TRBD1 agrees at 12 bases. The CDR3 loop spans 20 amino acids. Trimming took 4 bases from V and 0 from J; bases not matched to a gene: 14. The germline gives CDR1 SNHLY, CDR2 FYNNEI. CDR3 amino acids: CASSVPGQGASTMSTDTQYF. As DNA, the CDR3 is TGTGCCAGCAGTGTGCCGGGACAGGGGGCTTCAACGATGAGCACAGATACGCAGTATTTT.